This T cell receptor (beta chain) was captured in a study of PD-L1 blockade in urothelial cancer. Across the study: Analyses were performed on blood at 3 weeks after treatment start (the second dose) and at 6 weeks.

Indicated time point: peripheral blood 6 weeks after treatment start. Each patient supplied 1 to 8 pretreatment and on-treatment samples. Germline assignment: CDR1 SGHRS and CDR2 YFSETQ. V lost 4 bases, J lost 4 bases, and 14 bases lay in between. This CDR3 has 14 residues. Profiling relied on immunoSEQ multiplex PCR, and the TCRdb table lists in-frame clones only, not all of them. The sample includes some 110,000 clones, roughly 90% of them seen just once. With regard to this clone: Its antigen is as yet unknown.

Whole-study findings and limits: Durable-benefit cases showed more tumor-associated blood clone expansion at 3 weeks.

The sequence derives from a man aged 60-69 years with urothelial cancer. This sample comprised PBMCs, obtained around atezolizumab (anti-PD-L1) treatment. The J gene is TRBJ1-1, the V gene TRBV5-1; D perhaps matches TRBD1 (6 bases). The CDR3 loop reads CASSMATGSTEAFF. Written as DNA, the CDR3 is TGCGCCAGCAGCATGGCTACAGGGTCCACTGAAGCTTTCTTT.